This T cell receptor beta chain was sequenced during a study of T cells after yellow fever vaccination. Study-level background: SMART-Seq v4 Ultra Low Input prepared libraries from low-cell fractions.

This CDR3 is built from 16 residues. Trimming took 2 bases from V and 0 from J, leaving 13 bases between them. CDR1 is MGHRA, CDR2 YSYEKL, per germline. Overall study findings and caveats: When the response was secondary, it was weaker but reached its peak faster, day 5 versus 15.

For TCR, cDNA came from 5'RACE template switching, which added a universal primer site and UMIs. TCRdb redid the calling of the 5' RACE reads with MiXCR, one entry per CDR3 protein. The sample yields some 350,000 distinct CDR3 sequences, about 4% seen once. This clonotype was seen more than once but under ten times. Its specificity is unknown. The chain joins TRBV4-1 to TRBJ1-2, with D possibly being TRBD1 (5 bases). The source material was PBMCs, sampled 5 days after the yellow fever booster vaccination. The receptor's source is a man younger than 30 who received the YFV17D yellow fever vaccine. The CDR3 loop is CASSQQRDSPNYGYTF. The CDR3 nucleotides are TGCGCCAGCAGCCAACAACGCGACAGCCCTAACTATGGCTACACCTTC.